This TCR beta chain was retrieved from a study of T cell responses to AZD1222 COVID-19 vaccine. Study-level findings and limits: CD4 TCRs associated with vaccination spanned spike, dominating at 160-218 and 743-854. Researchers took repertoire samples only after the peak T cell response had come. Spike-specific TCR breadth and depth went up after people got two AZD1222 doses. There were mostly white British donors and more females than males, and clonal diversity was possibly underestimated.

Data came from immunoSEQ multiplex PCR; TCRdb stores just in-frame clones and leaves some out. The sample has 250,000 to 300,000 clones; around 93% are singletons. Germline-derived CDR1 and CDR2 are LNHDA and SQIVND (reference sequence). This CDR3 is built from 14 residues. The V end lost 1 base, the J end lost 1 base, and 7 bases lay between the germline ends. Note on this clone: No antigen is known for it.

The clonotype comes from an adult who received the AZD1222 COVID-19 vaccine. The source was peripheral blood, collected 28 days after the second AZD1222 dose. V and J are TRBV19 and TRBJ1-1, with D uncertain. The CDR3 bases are TGTGCCAGTAGTATAGGGAGGAAGAACACTGAAGCTTTCTTT. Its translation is CASSIGRKNTEAFF.